The 30 T cell receptor beta chains given below trace back to one sample, sequenced in a study of a mutant IDH1 vaccine in newly diagnosed glioma. Regarding time point: week 35, safety follow-up. Mutant IDH1 20-mer peptide, at 300 ug, made up each vaccine dose, with topical imiquimod. These receptors' targets are unknown. Libraries were prepared by immunoSEQ multiplex PCR; TCRdb keeps only in-frame clonotypes and omits some of them. The data contain about 64,000 clones, 60% to 75% of them singletons. The source was PBMCs, collected from a glioma patient whose treatment included an IDH1 peptide vaccine. These receptors were obtained from a man aged 45 to 65 with glioma.

This chain uses TRBV10-3 with TRBJ1-5; no clear D gene. V shed 0 bases and J shed 2 bases, with 14 bases lying between them. CDR1 is ENHRY and CDR2 is SYGVKD in the germline V gene. CDR3 size: 17 residues. The CDR3 loop reads CAISESLTVEGNQPQHF. CDR3 nucleotide sequence: TGTGCCATCAGTGAGTCCCTCACAGTTGAGGGCAATCAGCCCCAGCATTTT.

V usage is TRBV7-2 and J usage is TRBJ2-7; TRBD1 agrees at 8 bases. This CDR3 is built from 13 residues. V was pared by 6 bases and J by 2 bases, with 3 bases of the junction left unmatched. Germline assignment: CDR1 SGHTA and CDR2 FQGNSA. CDR3 sequence: CASRRDRPYEQYF. In DNA form, the CDR3 reads TGTGCCAGCAGGCGGGACAGGCCCTACGAGCAGTACTTC.

V usage is TRBV4-2 and J usage is TRBJ2-2; D may match TRBD1 or TRBD2 (6 bases each). The CDR3 consists of 16 residues. Trimming removed 0 bases at V and 8 bases at J, with 16 bases between. Germline V gene data show CDR1 as LGHNA and CDR2 as YNFKEQ. The CDR3 reads CASSQEGTGAGGELFF. The CDR3 coding sequence is TGTGCCAGCAGCCAAGAAGGAACGGGGGCGGGTGGGGAGCTGTTTTTT.

CDR3 sequence reads: CASKQGRNEQFF. The CDR3 DNA reads TGTGCCAGCAAACAGGGACGCAATGAGCAGTTCTTC. J is TRBJ2-1 and V is TRBV6-5, with D perhaps matching TRBD1 (6 bases). Trimming left V 7 bases short and J 6 bases short, with 10 bases between. CDR1 and CDR2 (germline): MNHEY, SVGAGI. The CDR3 is 12 amino acids.

The rearrangement uses TRBV2 and TRBJ2-5; no clear D gene. CDR1 SNHLY and CDR2 FYNNEI come from the germline V gene. The length of the CDR3 is 14 residues. V dropped 3 bases and J dropped 2 bases, with 10 bases sitting between them. The CDR3 DNA follows: TGTGCCAGCAGTGACCGAGGAATTCAAGAGACCCAGTACTTC. Amino acid sequence: CASSDRGIQETQYF.

This clone is a singleton in its sample. The chain uses TRBV7-2 and TRBJ2-7, with D perhaps matching TRBD2 (6 bases). Trimming stripped 0 bases from V and 4 bases from J, with 19 bases between. Germline V gene sequence: CDR1 SGHTA, CDR2 FQGNSA. This CDR3 has 17 amino acids. This CDR3 reads CASSLAAQGGTRYEQYF. DNA for the CDR3: TGTGCCAGCAGCTTAGCGGCACAAGGAGGGACCCGTTACGAGCAGTACTTC.

The chain combines TRBV2 with TRBJ2-2, with 10 bases matching TRBD1. Looked up from germline, CDR1 is SNHLY and CDR2 is FYNNEI. The V gene end was trimmed by 7 bases and the J gene end by 7 bases; junction bases not matched to a gene: 6. This CDR3 has 14 residues. In nucleotides, the CDR3 is TGTGCCAGCAAATCGGACAGGGGGGTCGGGGAGCTGTTTTTT. Residues: CASKSDRGVGELFF.

Concerning this clone itself: A junction end diverges from the germline sequence, so it may reflect a read error. The chain couples TRBV2 to TRBJ2-2; 8 positions agree with TRBD2. Germline V gene sequence: CDR1 SNHLY, CDR2 FYNNEI. The CDR3 consists of 13 residues. Here the CDR3 reads CASREGTSGELFF. The CDR3 DNA reads as TGTGCCAGCAGGGAAGGGACTAGCGGGGAGCTGTTTTTT.

The rearrangement uses TRBV30 and TRBJ1-3; D might be TRBD1 (5 bases). The CDR3 is 16 residues long. V was pared by 3 bases and J by 3 bases, with 18 bases between. CDR1 is GTSNPN and CDR2 is SVGIG in the germline V gene (reference sequence). This CDR3 is CAWSLPPWGDGNTIYF. CDR3 coding DNA: TGTGCCTGGAGCCTACCTCCTTGGGGCGATGGAAACACCATATATTTT. Full variable domain (missing parts from reference TRBV30 and TRBJ1-3): SQTIHQWPATLVQPVGSPLSLECTVEGTSNPNLYWYRQAAGRGLQLLFYSVGIGQISSEVPQNLSASRPQDRQFILSSKKLLLSDSGFYLCAWSLPPWGDGNTIYFGEGSWLTVV.

The rearrangement joins TRBV27 to TRBJ1-1; D call uncertain. Germline CDR1 MNHEY, CDR2 SMNVEV (reference sequence). The CDR3 runs 14 residues. The V end lost 4 bases, the J end lost 5 bases, and 14 bases lay between the germline ends. The chain's CDR3 is CASSSLSGRTEAFF. The CDR3 region has the DNA TGTGCCAGCAGTTCCCTTAGCGGGAGGACTGAAGCTTTCTTT.

On this clone: This CDR3 is also generated by other DNA sequences in the sample. The chain employs TRBV19 and TRBJ1-5; D possibly corresponds to TRBD1 (5 bases). The CDR3 is made up of 13 amino acids. Deletions cut 1 base from V and 7 bases from J, with 8 bases between. Per germline, CDR1 LNHDA and CDR2 SQIVND (reference sequence). CDR3 DNA: TGTGCCAGTAGTATAGGGGGCGGGCAGCCCCAGCATTTT. Residues: CASSIGGGQPQHF. Full variable domain (missing parts from reference TRBV19 and TRBJ1-5): DGGITQSPKYLFRKEGQNVTLSCEQNLNHDAMYWYRQDPGQGLRLIYYSQIVNDFQKGDIAEGYSVSREKKESFPLTVTSAQKNPTAFYLCASSIGGGQPQHFGDGTRLSIL.

The chain recombines TRBV27 with TRBJ1-2, with 9 bases fitting TRBD1. Germline V gene lookup returns CDR1 MNHEY and CDR2 SMNVEV (reference sequence). With V trimmed by 3 bases and J by 8 bases, 10 bases remained unmatched. There are 15 residues in the CDR3. CDR3 loop: CASSFNPGTGKGYTF. The CDR3 DNA sequence: TGTGCCAGCAGTTTTAATCCTGGGACAGGGAAGGGCTACACCTTC.

This clone has a handful of counts. This chain connects TRBV13 to TRBJ1-5; D possibly corresponds to TRBD1 (5 bases). This CDR3 is 15 amino acids long. Trimming took 0 bases from V and 0 from J, leaving 6 bases between them. The germline gives CDR1 PRHDT, CDR2 FYEKMQ (reference sequence). CDR3 nucleotide sequence: TGTGCCAGCAGCTTAGGGGGGCCTAGCAATCAGCCCCAGCATTTT. This gives the protein CASSLGGPSNQPQHF.

This clone was found a few times. The rearrangement links TRBV6-6 to TRBJ1-1, with 11 bases matching TRBD1. Germline assignment: CDR1 MNHNY and CDR2 SVGAGI (reference sequence). The CDR3 runs to 13 residues. V shed 6 bases, J shed 5 bases, and the junction held 2 bases outside the gene matches. In DNA form, the CDR3 reads TGTGCCAGCAGCGGGACAGGGGGGACTGAAGCTTTCTTT. The encoded protein is CASSGTGGTEAFF.

This clone was observed once. The chain is built from TRBV14 and TRBJ1-5; D remains unclear. Germline V gene lookup returns CDR1 SGHDN and CDR2 FVKESK. V was clipped by 0 bases and J by 7 bases, with 7 bases between them. The length of the CDR3 is 13 residues. CDR3 loop: CASSQDLGQPQHF. CDR3 nucleotide sequence: TGTGCCAGCAGCCAAGATTTAGGACAGCCCCAGCATTTT. The whole variable domain, filled in from reference TRBV14 and TRBJ1-5, reads EAGVTQFPSHSVIEKGQTVTLRCDPISGHDNLYWYRRVMGKEIKFLLHFVKESKQDESGMPNNRFLAERTGGTYSTLKVQPAELEDSGVYFCASSQDLGQPQHFGDGTRLSIL.

The V call is TRBV29-1, the J call TRBJ1-5; 7 nucleotides line up with TRBD1. V gave up 4 bases and J gave up 7 bases; unmatched junction bases: 7. Per germline, CDR1 SQVTM and CDR2 ANQGSEA. The CDR3 spans 13 residues. CDR3 protein: CSVVFAGGQPQHF. In nucleotides, the CDR3 is TGCAGCGTTGTATTTGCAGGGGGACAGCCCCAGCATTTT. Based on the CDR3 plus reference TRBV29-1 and TRBJ1-5, the full variable domain is SAVISQKPSRDICQRGTSLTIQCQVDSQVTMMFWYRQQPGQSLTLIATANQGSEATYESGFVIDKFPISRPNLTFSTLTVSNMSPEDSSIYLCSVVFAGGQPQHFGDGTRLSIL.

This clone was found a few times. This chain links TRBV6-5 with TRBJ2-7; TRBD1 agrees at 8 bases. From germline, CDR1 is MNHEY and CDR2 SVGAGI. CDR3 length: 13 residues. V gave up 5 bases and J gave up 2 bases; unmatched junction bases: 2. The CDR3 coding sequence is TGTGCCAGCAGTCCGACAGGGGCCTACGAGCAGTACTTC. This gives the protein CASSPTGAYEQYF.

The gene calls are TRBV30 and TRBJ1-1, with D tentatively TRBD1 (6 bases). CDR3 length: 13 residues. The V gene lost 1 base and the J gene lost 4 bases, with 10 bases spanning the gap. The germline V gene has CDR1 GTSNPN and CDR2 SVGIG (reference sequence). DNA of the CDR3: TGTGCCTGGAGTGGGGGACATATCACTGAAGCTTTCTTT. This translates into CAWSGGHITEAFF. Full variable domain (rest looked up from reference TRBV30 and TRBJ1-1): SQTIHQWPATLVQPVGSPLSLECTVEGTSNPNLYWYRQAAGRGLQLLFYSVGIGQISSEVPQNLSASRPQDRQFILSSKKLLLSDSGFYLCAWSGGHITEAFFGQGTRLTVV.

The chain uses TRBV11-1 and TRBJ2-5; D gene unclear. The length of the CDR3 is 11 residues. Germline CDR1 SGHAT, CDR2 FQDESV (reference sequence). V lost 5 bases and J 6 bases, leaving 7 bases between the germline ends. The CDR3 here is CASSTVKTQYF. The DNA for the CDR3 is TGTGCCAGCAGCACGGTTAAGACCCAGTACTTC.

V gene TRBV29-1 combines with J gene TRBJ2-3, with 7 nucleotides matching TRBD1. The germline CDR1 and CDR2 sequences are SQVTM and ANQGSEA. The V gene end was trimmed by 1 base and the J gene end by 2 bases; junction bases not matched to a gene: 6. This CDR3 comprises 15 residues. This CDR3 reads CSVEAPGGSTDTQYF. The CDR3 DNA reads as TGCAGCGTTGAAGCTCCAGGGGGATCCACAGATACGCAGTATTTT.

This chain joins TRBV19 and TRBJ1-5; no clear D gene. Germline V gene sequence: CDR1 LNHDA, CDR2 SQIVND (reference sequence). Trimming shortened V by 5 bases and J by 4 bases, and 15 bases separated the two germline ends. The CDR3 loop spans 15 amino acids. The CDR3 here is CASSVRAALNQPQHF. The DNA for the CDR3 is TGTGCCAGTAGTGTCCGGGCGGCCCTAAATCAGCCCCAGCATTTT.

V usage is TRBV14 and J usage is TRBJ2-3; D remains unclear. The CDR3 is 16 amino acids. Germline V gene lookup returns CDR1 SGHDN and CDR2 FVKESK. Trimming pared 5 bases from V and 2 bases from J, leaving 17 bases between. CDR3: CASSSRTDYYTDTQYF. As DNA, the CDR3 is TGTGCCAGCAGCTCCCGGACGGATTACTACACAGATACGCAGTATTTT. Full variable domain (remainder filled in from reference TRBV14 and TRBJ2-3): EAGVTQFPSHSVIEKGQTVTLRCDPISGHDNLYWYRRVMGKEIKFLLHFVKESKQDESGMPNNRFLAERTGGTYSTLKVQPAELEDSGVYFCASSSRTDYYTDTQYFGPGTRLTVL.

This clone occurred a few times. The chain recombines TRBV30 with TRBJ1-5; D is unclear. V was pared by 0 bases and J by 10 bases, with 7 bases between. CDR3 size: 11 residues. Germline CDR1 reads GTSNPN; CDR2 reads SVGIG (reference sequence). CDR3 sequence: CAWSVGEPQHF. The CDR3 DNA sequence: TGTGCCTGGAGTGTTGGGGAACCCCAGCATTTT.

This chain joins TRBV4-2 and TRBJ1-5; no definite D call. CDR1 is LGHNA, CDR2 YNFKEQ, per germline. This CDR3 comprises 14 residues. The V end lost 0 bases, the J end lost 3 bases, and 6 bases lay between the germline ends. CDR3 protein: CASSQEWDNQPQHF. CDR3 DNA: TGTGCCAGCAGCCAAGAGTGGGACAATCAGCCCCAGCATTTT.

This clone was seen a few times. The genes are TRBV20-1 and TRBJ1-1, with D unresolved. Germline CDR1 and CDR2: DFQATT and SNEGSKA (reference sequence). The CDR3 loop spans 11 amino acids. V shed 7 bases and J shed 3 bases, with 9 bases lying between them. The CDR3 sequence is CSVPTDTEAFF. The CDR3 bases are TGCAGTGTTCCGACGGACACTGAAGCTTTCTTT.

The genes are TRBV5-6 and TRBJ1-2; 9 nucleotides match TRBD1. CDR3 length equals 16 residues. The germline V gene has CDR1 SGHDT and CDR2 YYEEEE. Germline trimming cut 2 bases from V and 2 bases from J; bases unmatched to any gene: 7. In nucleotides, the CDR3 is TGTGCCAGCAGCTTTGAACAGGGGGCCCCCAACTATGGCTACACCTTC. It codes for CASSFEQGAPNYGYTF. The full variable domain, completed using reference TRBV5-6 and TRBJ1-2, is DAGVTQSPTHLIKTRGQQVTLRCSPKSGHDTVSWYQQALGQGPQFIFQYYEEEERQRGNFPDRFSGHQFPNYSSELNVNALLLGDSALYLCASSFEQGAPNYGYTFGSGTRLTVV.

This clone has only a few counts. The chain carries TRBV7-8 and TRBJ1-2; 7 bases match TRBD1. In germline, CDR1 is SGHVS, CDR2 FQNEAQ. V shed 5 bases and J 5 bases; nucleotides not matched to a gene: 5. CDR3 length equals 13 residues. The CDR3 loop reads CASSPGGGYGYTF. The CDR3 coding sequence is TGTGCCAGCAGCCCAGGGGGGGGTTATGGCTACACCTTC.

This clone was counted between two and nine times. The chain employs TRBV5-8 and TRBJ1-5; no clear D gene. The CDR3 has 14 residues. Between the trimmed V and J ends, which lost 0 bases and 7 bases, there was a span of 11 bases. Germline CDR1 reads SGHTS; CDR2 reads YDEGEE. CDR3 residues: CASSLDLSGQPQHF. CDR3 bases: TGTGCCAGCAGCTTGGACCTCTCCGGGCAGCCCCAGCATTTT.

This chain joins TRBV21-1 and TRBJ1-2; TRBD1 is taken as the D call from the table, unchecked against the DNA. TRBV21-1 constitutes a pseudogene. This CDR3 is 18 amino acids long. CDR3 amino acids: CASSKRGIHVQGNYGYTF. The DNA of the CDR3 is TGTGCCAGCAGCAAAAGGGGAATACATGTACAGGGGAACTATGGCTACACCTTC.

The genes are TRBV7-9 and TRBJ2-2, with D possibly TRBD2 on 7 matching bases. Deletions cut 5 bases from V and 5 bases from J, with 15 bases between. This CDR3 has 15 amino acids. From germline, CDR1 is SEHNR and CDR2 FQNEAQ (reference sequence). In DNA, the CDR3 is TGTGCCAGCAGCCAACCGGGGAGGGGGACCGGGGAGCTGTTTTTT. Protein product: CASSQPGRGTGELFF.